This TCR beta chain comes out of a study of T cells in Graves' hyperthyroidism and ophthalmopathy (dated by TCRdb to between 2018 and 2020). Background for the entire study: To identify distinguishing TCR V-J signatures, a discovery cohort of 95 to 100 patients was used, comprising 40 to 45 with Graves' ophthalmopathy and under 60 with stable Graves' hyperthyroidism. Prospective prediction of ophthalmopathy was tested in an independent validation cohort of 18 to 20 hyperthyroidism patients and 17 patients who later progressed to ophthalmopathy. For training and testing, the 100 or so patients in the discovery cohort were randomly divided in a 7:3 ratio. The paper reports TCR Vbeta CDR3 sequencing of approximately 130 peripheral blood samples: under 45 ophthalmopathy, around 80 hyperthyroidism and 17 progressor patients. Once sampling was done, hyperthyroidism patients were given methimazole at a starting dose of 30 mg daily, whereas ophthalmopathy patients were given high-dose intravenous methylprednisolone. The study also compared thyroid tissue and blood T-cell repertoires from about six Graves' hyperthyroidism patients. Beyond this particular receptor, the publication reports: Ophthalmopathy was separated from stable hyperthyroidism by a 13 V-J signature model, with around 90% sensitivity and about 81% specificity obtained in cross-validation and 80%/75% obtained in testing. Sample size was not statistically predetermined, and investigators were not blinded to group allocation. In validation, the model predicted progression to ophthalmopathy with around 71% sensitivity and 72.22% specificity, a median of about six months before onset. Most expanded thyroid clonotypes (frequency above 0.001) were also detected in blood, a finding suggesting that blood repertoires may reflect thyroid immune responses.

The germline V gene sets CDR1 to SGHRS and CDR2 to YFSETQ. From cysteine to phenylalanine, the CDR3 is 14 amino acids long. CDR3 DNA is the only sequence kept; it has 42 bases, read in frame from the first base. As for this clonotype: It lacks a known antigen. One base away lies a much larger clone, so this may be a sequencing read error.

Graves' hyperthyroidism was defined as stable when no progression to ophthalmopathy occurred over 18 months of follow-up. Hyperthyroidism patients were aged 18 to 65 years and newly diagnosed, with disease duration of less than 2 months. Any patient with an uncontrolled infection, another autoimmune disease, pregnancy or lactation was excluded. Clinical symptoms, serum thyroxine and TRAb, thyroid ultrasound, and orbital computed tomography formed the basis for the diagnoses. Total RNA was extracted using Trizol reagent, and RNA quality was assessed on an Agilent 2100 Bioanalyzer. Amplification of TCR beta CDR3 regions was carried out from RNA transcripts. A first-round RT-PCR of the TCR CDR3 used the HTBI primer set with the Qiagen OneStep RT-PCR kit. Libraries were constructed in a second round of multiplex PCR, after which size selection and purification were performed. Paired-end sequencing of the libraries was performed with 100 bp reads on an Illumina HiSeq2000. On the authors' methods: SOAPnuke was used to process the raw data, with reads discarded if the reads contained adapters or uncalled bases, had a mean Phred below 15, or lacked an exact constant-primer or identifier match. COPE v1.2.5 was used to merge the high-quality paired reads, and each unique nucleotide sequence was defined as a clonotype. MiTCR v1.1 was used to align the clonotypes against IMGT TRBV, TRBD and TRBJ reference segments. Only V-J combinations with frequency above 0.0001, covering about 99% of repertoires, were analysed. The TCS score was defined as F50 (clonal expansion) divided by E x V (chaos), with BLOSUM62-based TCRdist calculated between CDR3 peptides within each V-J. Welch's t-statistics and random forest reduced approximately 520 V-J features to around 14, which were used in a naive Bayes classifier (R e1071). TCRdb ran its own pipeline on the public reads, namely fastp trimming at Q25 and MiXCR clone calling, and kept in-frame beta chains. Rows are unified per CDR3 protein, each entry keeping the most common DNA and genes. TCRdb's processing, not the authors' own work, is the source of the V and J calls. This sample gives under 700,000 distinct CDR3 sequences in total; around 42% of them show up just once. 6.5% to 9% of the sample is taken by the ten largest.

The receptor's source is a woman between 18 and 29 years old with Graves' hyperthyroidism. Donor details come from another sample of the same person, matched by shared clones. The chain is assembled from TRBV5-1 and TRBJ2-5; no D gene call is confident. The DNA end favors TRBJ2-7, so the J call may be wrong. The sample was peripheral blood or thyroid tissue (not recorded which). The DNA sequence is given as TGTGCCAACAGCTCTGCCGCCGGCTCCTACGAGCAGTACTTC. Its product reads: CANSSAAGSYEQYF.